This TCR beta chain was identified in a study of blood T cell repertoires in COVID-19. The method was immunoSEQ multiplex PCR; TCRdb's version includes in-frame clones alone and lacks a portion of them. The sample consists of a few hundred thousand clones, approximately 86% of them appearing once. This clonotype originated in a man aged 18 to 29 with active or convalescent COVID-19. Material: peripheral blood.

The CDR3 sequence is CASSLGLAGEYEQYF. The CDR3 DNA sequence: TGTGCCAGCAGCTTGGGACTAGCGGGGGAATACGAGCAGTACTTC. V usage is TRBV3-1 (or the pseudogene TRBV3-2) and J usage is TRBJ2-7, with 14 bases that match TRBD2. V lost 5 bases to trimming and J lost 4 bases; unmatched junction nucleotides: 4. This CDR3 region has 15 residues. CDR1 and CDR2 from the germline V gene are LGHDT and YNNKEL (reference sequence).